This TCR beta chain was sequenced for a study of T cells after yellow fever vaccination. Study observations and caveats: Post-booster samples contained most primary-vaccination clones (approximately 96% CD4, about 90% CD8).

This clonotype was counted between two and nine times. The antigen is undetermined. At one of its ends the junction is not consistent with the germline gene, which may arise from a read error. Looked up from germline, CDR1 is SEHNR and CDR2 is FQNEAQ (reference sequence). The CDR3 length is 13 residues. One entry per CDR3 protein, called by TCRdb with MiXCR from the 5' RACE reads. Among around 350,000 distinct CDR3 sequences listed, approximately 10% were seen once. The material sequenced was PBMCs, taken on the day of the first yellow fever vaccination. The genes are TRBV7-9 and TRBJ1-1; D may be TRBD1 (5 bases). This clonotype originated in a man aged 18 to 30 who received the YFV17D yellow fever vaccine. CDR3 sequence reads: CASSLAGTLEAFF. As DNA, the CDR3 is TGTGCCAGCAGCCTAGCCGGGACCCTTGAAGCTTTCTTT.